Detailed here is one TCR beta chain. The data were produced by immunoSEQ multiplex PCR, yet TCRdb's version contains in-frame clones alone and is incomplete. The sample holds some 65,000 clones, roughly 87% seen once. The data originate from a study of OX40 agonist ivuxolimab in advanced cancers. Trimming took off 4 bases at V and 5 bases at J, with 15 bases between the two ends. Germline CDR1 reads SGHRS; CDR2 reads YFSETQ. This CDR3 region has 14 residues. The material sequenced was CD4+ or CD8+ T cells sorted from blood, taken in a trial of the OX40 agonist ivuxolimab. The chain has TRBV5-1 and TRBJ2-5; D remains unclear. The sequence derives from an adult with an advanced solid tumor such as melanoma, head and neck, liver or kidney cancer. Written as DNA, the CDR3 is TGCGCCAGCAGCCCCCAAGGGTCAAGCGAGACCCAGTACTTC. It codes for CASSPQGSSETQYF.